The 10 T cell receptor beta chains reported below all come from one sample, sequenced in a study of blood T cell repertoires in COVID-19. The method was immunoSEQ multiplex PCR; TCRdb's version includes in-frame clones alone and lacks a portion of them. The table shows a few hundred thousand clones, with approximately 90% occurring only once. Source material: PBMCs or T cells enriched from blood (not recorded which). The receptors come from a woman aged 25 to 39 who had recovered from COVID-19.

The V and J genes are TRBV11-2 and TRBJ1-1; D gene uncertain. V was trimmed by 1 base and J by 3 bases, leaving 12 bases between them. This CDR3 is built from 15 residues. Germline assignment: CDR1 SGHAT and CDR2 FQNNGV. DNA of the CDR3: TGTGCCAGCAGCTTAGGCTTCCGACAATACACTGAAGCTTTCTTT. Translated, it gives CASSLGFRQYTEAFF.

This chain uses TRBV6-5 with TRBJ2-3; D perhaps matches TRBD1 (6 bases). This CDR3 comprises 14 residues. Trimming removed 6 bases at V and 0 bases at J, with 10 bases between. Germline CDR1 and CDR2: MNHEY and SVGAGI. CDR3 nucleotide sequence: TGTGCCAGCAGGGACAGCCTTAGCACAGATACGCAGTATTTT. Translation: CASRDSLSTDTQYF.

The DNA for the CDR3 is TGCGCCAGCAGCCAAACGTTGGGGACAGGTCTACAAAGTCGGGGCACTGAAGCTTTCTTT. Its protein product is CASSQTLGTGLQSRGTEAFF. This chain links TRBV4-3 with TRBJ1-1, with 8 positions matching TRBD1. This CDR3 comprises 20 residues. V lost 2 bases, J lost 4 bases, and 21 bases stayed unmatched. Germline loops: CDR1 LGHNA, CDR2 YSLEER.

J is TRBJ1-2 and V is TRBV29-1, with a weak D call TRBD1 (5 bases). Germline assignment: CDR1 SQVTM and CDR2 ANQGSEA. Trimming left V 7 bases short and J 3 bases short, with 9 bases between. The CDR3 consists of 11 residues. DNA of the CDR3: TGCAGCGCTTCGACAGACTATGGCTACACCTTC. Its translation: CSASTDYGYTF.

This chain joins TRBV12-3 or TRBV12-4 and TRBJ2-5; D may be TRBD1 (6 bases). The CDR3 is 12 amino acids. The germline V and J ends were trimmed by 6 bases and 5 bases, with 10 bases remaining between them. The CDR3, as DNA: TGTGCCAGCAGGGGGACACGGGAGACCCAGTACTTC. Translating it yields CASRGTRETQYF.

This clone was recorded a few times. The chain is built from TRBV28 and TRBJ1-2; TRBD1 matches 8 bases. V gave up 4 bases and J gave up 0 bases; unmatched junction bases: 7. This CDR3 has 16 residues. The germline V gene encodes CDR1 MDHEN and CDR2 SYDVKM. For the CDR3, the DNA is TGTGCCAGCAGTTCCGCAGGGGGCACAGCTAACTATGGCTACACCTTC. Its translation: CASSSAGGTANYGYTF.

This clone was detected a few times. The chain is built from TRBV7-9 and TRBJ1-1, with D unresolved. Germline CDR1 reads SEHNR; CDR2 reads FQNEAQ (reference sequence). The V end lost 0 bases, the J end lost 3 bases, and 14 bases lay between the germline ends. CDR3 length: 16 amino acids. The DNA for the CDR3 is TGTGCCAGCAGCTTAGCACCTTCAGGTGGGTACACTGAAGCTTTCTTT. Its protein product is CASSLAPSGGYTEAFF. Variable domain in full (rest from reference TRBV7-9 and TRBJ1-1): DTGVSQNPRHKITKRGQNVTFRCDPISEHNRLYWYRQTLGQGPEFLTYFQNEAQLEKSRLLSDRFSAERPKGSFSTLEIQRTEQGDSAMYLCASSLAPSGGYTEAFFGQGTRLTVV.

The V gene is TRBV7-9, the J gene TRBJ1-2, with TRBD1 matching 10 bases. Germline loops: CDR1 SEHNR, CDR2 FQNEAQ (reference sequence). The CDR3 totals 15 residues. J gave up 4 bases and V 5 bases, and 7 bases lay outside the gene matches. Here the CDR3 reads CASSPRDRGLYGYTF. The CDR3 DNA is TGTGCCAGCAGCCCCCGGGACAGGGGCCTCTATGGCTACACCTTC. The full variable domain, in which reference TRBV7-9 and TRBJ1-2 provide the parts outside the CDR3, is DTGVSQNPRHKITKRGQNVTFRCDPISEHNRLYWYRQTLGQGPEFLTYFQNEAQLEKSRLLSDRFSAERPKGSFSTLEIQRTEQGDSAMYLCASSPRDRGLYGYTFGSGTRLTVV.

The V gene is TRBV19, the J gene TRBJ1-5; 9 bases map to TRBD1. V was pared by 5 bases and J by 2 bases, with 10 bases of the junction left unmatched. Germline values: CDR1 LNHDA, CDR2 SQIVND (reference sequence). This CDR3 comprises 17 residues. Here the CDR3 DNA reads TGTGCCAGTAGTGCTAGAACAGGGGGCAACGGCAATCAGCCCCAGCATTTT. This translates into CASSARTGGNGNQPQHF.

V gene TRBV12-3 or TRBV12-4 combines with J gene TRBJ1-2; no firm D call. The CDR3 is 13 residues long. V was shortened by 7 bases and J by 2 bases, with 11 bases between the two germline ends. Here the CDR3 DNA reads TGTGCCAGCACTCCACAGCAGAACTATGGCTACACCTTC. Protein product: CASTPQQNYGYTF.